This TCR beta chain was identified during a study of shared clonotypes between healthy human individuals. Whole-study context: Sampling drew on donors who were two women and three men aged 18 to 49. Each donor's CD8 memory used one plate, CD8 naive two, each CD4 subset three. Study-wide results and limits: Although depth was large, rarefaction showed that sequencing of the sorted subsets was incomplete.

Profiled with immunoSEQ multiplex PCR; TCRdb holds only in-frame clones, not every one. Altogether about 1,500,000 clones are present, roughly 96% being singletons, with the ten largest covering about 1%. Per germline, CDR1 SGHAT and CDR2 FQNNGV. V lost 5 bases, J lost 8 bases, and 12 bases stayed unmatched. There are 15 residues in the CDR3. In regard to this clone: Its cognate antigen is unknown.

Sequencing was carried out using naive CD4+ T cells sorted from blood. The subset is: CD45RA+ positively selected. The clonotype originates from a young man in good health. The chain recombines TRBV11-2 with TRBJ1-1, with TRBD1 matching over 9 bases. The chain's CDR3 is CASSPWDRVSSEAFF. The DNA of the CDR3 is TGTGCCAGCAGCCCGTGGGACAGGGTGAGCTCGGAAGCTTTCTTT. Full variable domain (missing parts from reference TRBV11-2 and TRBJ1-1): EAGVAQSPRYKIIEKRQSVAFWCNPISGHATLYWYQQILGQGPKLLIQFQNNGVVDDSQLPKDRFSAERLKGVDSTLKIQPAKLEDSAVYLCASSPWDRVSSEAFFGQGTRLTVV.